This T cell receptor (beta chain) originates from a study of blood T cell repertoires in COVID-19. Study in general: The United States, Italy and Spain provided the acute and convalescent COVID-19 samples. In each case, the material was cDNA or gDNA derived from T cells, B-cell-depleted T cells, or PBMCs.

This clone was seen only a few times. V was pared by 2 bases and J by 8 bases, with 16 bases of the junction left unmatched. Germline V gives CDR1 MNHNS, CDR2 SASEGT. The CDR3 runs 17 residues. As originally analysed: It was from reference gene primer amplification that nucleated cell counts were estimated. Profiling relied on immunoSEQ multiplex PCR, and the TCRdb table lists in-frame clones only, not all of them. The V and J calls and the clone size are those of that table, but D and trimming were determined from the DNA. The repertoire holds roughly 17,000 clones, with roughly 81% as singletons. This chain connects TRBV6-1 to TRBJ1-2; 8 positions match TRBD1. The specimen was peripheral blood. The TCR comes from a man between 60 and 75 years old with acute or convalescent COVID-19. CDR3 sequence: CASSEYGAGGAPRGYTF. The DNA for the CDR3 is TGTGCCAGCAGTGAATATGGGGCAGGGGGCGCCCCGCGGGGCTACACCTTC.